Listed here are 27 T cell receptor beta chains from one sample, sequenced in a study of naive and memory T cell subsets. Four PCR rounds used nested alpha and beta constant region primers plus the SP2 primer. TCRdb reprocessed the 5' RACE reads with MiXCR, giving one entry per CDR3 protein. This table has roughly 60,000 distinct CDR3 sequences, more than 7% appearing once. A UMI-containing oligonucleotide was joined by 3' ligation to the TCR cDNA template. The receptors come from a male donor in good health.

This clonotype was seen repeatedly, ten times or more. This sequence joins TRBV2 and TRBJ2-3; weak D call: TRBD1 (5 bases). The CDR3 spans 15 residues. V lost 6 bases to trimming and J lost 0 bases, with 13 bases between them. CDR1 is SNHLY and CDR2 is FYNNEI in the germline V gene. The CDR3 reads CASRQDTMSTDTQYF. For the CDR3, the DNA is TGTGCCAGCAGACAGGACACAATGAGCACAGATACGCAGTATTTT.

This clonotype has ten or more counts. The CDR3 DNA follows: TGCAGTGCGCGCCGAACGGGCTATGGCTACACCTTC. Protein: CSARRTGYGYTF. The chain has TRBV20-1 and TRBJ1-2, with unresolved D. The CDR3 covers 12 residues. The germline gives CDR1 DFQATT, CDR2 SNEGSKA (reference sequence). V lost 6 bases and J lost 4, with 12 bases in between.

This clonotype was detected ten times or more. The chain has TRBV27 and TRBJ2-7; 7 bases are shared with TRBD2. V was clipped by 4 bases and J by 2 bases; unmatched bases: 11. CDR1 MNHEY and CDR2 SMNVEV come from the germline V gene (reference sequence). This CDR3 spans 16 amino acids. Here the CDR3 reads CASSSSALAATYEQYF. CDR3 coding DNA: TGTGCCAGCAGTTCGTCGGCCCTAGCGGCTACCTACGAGCAGTACTTC.

This clonotype was counted between two and nine times. V usage is TRBV15 and J usage is TRBJ1-4, with a tentative D call TRBD1 (6 bases). V lost 3 bases to trimming and J lost 6 bases, with 14 bases between them. Germline V gives CDR1 LNHNV, CDR2 YYDKDF (reference sequence). The length of the CDR3 is 15 residues. In DNA, the CDR3 is TGTGCCACCAGCAGGGACAACAGGGTTCATGAAAAACTGTTTTTT. Translation: CATSRDNRVHEKLFF.

V usage is TRBV29-1 and J usage is TRBJ2-2; 12 bases are shared with TRBD1. Germline V CDR1 and CDR2: SQVTM, ANQGSEA. The CDR3 runs to 17 residues. V lost 6 bases, J lost 6 bases, and 14 bases stayed unmatched. The CDR3 DNA follows: TGCAGCGTCGCCTCCCCCCCCGGGACAGGGGGCTCCGGGGAGCTGTTTTTT. This gives the protein CSVASPPGTGGSGELFF.

The chain joins TRBV27 to TRBJ1-6; D unclear. Germline CDR1 MNHEY, CDR2 SMNVEV (reference sequence). The CDR3 is 15 residues long. With 9 bases removed from V and 5 bases from J, the gap between germline ends came to 17 bases. CDR3 in amino acids: CASKTLLNDNSPLHF. CDR3 in DNA: TGTGCCAGTAAGACTCTTTTAAATGATAATTCACCCCTCCACTTT.

This clonotype turned up a few times. This chain uses TRBV11-2 with TRBJ1-2, with D possibly TRBD1 on 5 matching bases. V was pared by 4 bases and J by 6 bases, with 9 bases between. There are 12 residues in the CDR3. Germline V gene lookup returns CDR1 SGHAT and CDR2 FQNNGV. The CDR3 DNA follows: TGTGCCAGCAGCTCGCGGACAAATGGCTACACCTTC. It specifies CASSSRTNGYTF.

In this sample, this clonotype turned up a few times. This chain links TRBV18 with TRBJ2-1, with TRBD2 as a possible D gene (6 bases). V lost 0 bases to trimming and J lost 4 bases, with 13 bases between them. The germline V gene encodes CDR1 KGHSH and CDR2 LQKENI. The CDR3 consists of 16 residues. Written as DNA, the CDR3 is TGTGCCAGCTCACCACCCGGGGGTAGCTCATACAATGAGCAGTTCTTC. Residues: CASSPPGGSSYNEQFF.

The rearrangement uses TRBV20-1 and TRBJ1-4; weak D call: TRBD1 (5 bases). This CDR3 has 16 residues. Trimming removed 4 bases at V and 1 base at J, with 16 bases between. Germline V gene sequence: CDR1 DFQATT, CDR2 SNEGSKA (reference sequence). The CDR3 nucleotides read TGCAGTGCTAAGGACATTCGTTCCAAAACTAATGAAAAACTGTTTTTT. Amino acid sequence: CSAKDIRSKTNEKLFF.

This clonotype showed up many times. The chain combines TRBV6-5 with TRBJ1-5; D is ambiguous. Germline V gene lookup returns CDR1 MNHEY and CDR2 SVGAGI. The CDR3 sequence is 16 residues long. V lost 7 bases and J 1 base, leaving 17 bases between the germline ends. CDR3 protein: CASKSGGWGSNQPQHF. CDR3 bases: TGTGCCAGCAAATCTGGAGGGTGGGGAAGCAATCAGCCCCAGCATTTT.

Concerning this clonotype itself: Given the absence of the conserved phenylalanine or tryptophan at the CDR3 end, a read error is likely. Because the CDR3's place on the DNA is in doubt, the DNA is left out and the CDR3 is given as listed by TCRdb. This sequence joins TRBV14 and TRBJ1-2. With termini counted, the CDR3 has 12 amino acids. The germline V gene encodes CDR1 SGHDN and CDR2 FVKESK. The CDR3 sequence is CASSQDSYVADI.

This clonotype came up a few times. The chain joins TRBV10-3 to TRBJ2-5; weak D call: TRBD2 (5 bases). The CDR3 totals 15 residues. Trimming pared 0 bases from V and 0 bases from J, leaving 8 bases between. CDR1 ENHRY and CDR2 SYGVKD come from the germline V gene. The CDR3 DNA reads TGTGCCATCAGTGAGTCGCCCGGGAACCAAGAGACCCAGTACTTC. Its translation: CAISESPGNQETQYF.

This clonotype was observed at least ten times. V is TRBV4-2 and J is TRBJ1-3; 8 bases are a match to TRBD1. CDR3 length equals 16 residues. Germline V CDR1 and CDR2: LGHNA, YNFKEQ. The V gene end was trimmed by 0 bases and the J gene end by 3 bases; junction bases not matched to a gene: 4. The DNA of the CDR3 is TGTGCCAGCAGCCAAGATGGGACAGGAGTTGGAAACACCATATATTTT. Residues: CASSQDGTGVGNTIYF.

This clonotype has a handful of counts. The V gene is TRBV29-1, the J gene TRBJ2-5, with D unclear. The CDR3 extends over 13 amino acids. CDR1 and CDR2 from the germline V gene are SQVTM and ANQGSEA. V lost 1 base and J lost 1, with 7 bases in between. The CDR3, as DNA: TGCAGCGTTGAAGGGCAGTTCCAAGAGACCCAGTACTTC. Translated: CSVEGQFQETQYF. The full variable domain, its missing parts supplied by reference TRBV29-1 and TRBJ2-5, is SAVISQKPSRDICQRGTSLTIQCQVDSQVTMMFWYRQQPGQSLTLIATANQGSEATYESGFVIDKFPISRPNLTFSTLTVSNMSPEDSSIYLCSVEGQFQETQYFGPGTRLLVL.

The CDR3: CASTAGPFADTEAFF. The CDR3 DNA sequence: TGTGCCAGTACCGCGGGGCCCTTCGCGGACACTGAAGCTTTCTTT. V usage is TRBV19 and J usage is TRBJ1-1, with D tentatively TRBD1 (5 bases). The V end lost 7 bases, the J end lost 3 bases, and 18 bases lay between the germline ends. CDR1 and CDR2 from the germline V gene are LNHDA and SQIVND (reference sequence). The CDR3 spans 15 residues.

This clonotype was observed a few times. V gene TRBV18 combines with J gene TRBJ1-2, with 7 bases that match TRBD1. The CDR3 extends over 15 amino acids. Per the germline V gene, CDR1 is KGHSH and CDR2 is LQKENI. After removal of 2 bases from V and 8 bases from J, the junction contained 11 bases not matched to a gene. The CDR3, as DNA: TGTGCCAGCTCACCAGCGGGACAGTCCCGGTGGGGCTACACCTTC. It translates to CASSPAGQSRWGYTF.

The CDR3 DNA is TGTGCCAGCAGTTACTCTTGGGGGAGCGATACGCAGTATTTT. Protein: CASSYSWGSDTQYF. The V and J genes are TRBV6-2 or TRBV6-3 and TRBJ2-3; D is perhaps TRBD1 or TRBD2 (5 bases each). Trimming removed 0 bases from V and 6 bases from J, with 10 bases in between. The CDR3 has 14 residues. Germline V gives CDR1 MNHEY, CDR2 SVGEGT.

In this sample, this clonotype turned up many times. This rearrangement joins TRBV5-1 to TRBJ2-1; perhaps TRBD1 as D (6 bases). The CDR3 loop spans 14 amino acids. CDR1 and CDR2 (germline): SGHRS, YFSETQ. The germline V and J ends were trimmed by 4 bases and 5 bases, with 13 bases remaining between them. DNA for the CDR3: TGCGCCAGCAGCGGCAGGGGACCGGACAATGAGCAGTTCTTC. Amino acid sequence: CASSGRGPDNEQFF.

This rearrangement joins TRBV3-1 to TRBJ2-7, with TRBD2 identical over 8 bases. This CDR3 has 16 residues. CDR1 is LGHDT, CDR2 YNNKEL, per germline (reference sequence). V trimming: 0 bases; J trimming: 6 bases; junction bases outside the gene matches: 10. This CDR3 is CASSQDLKAGGAEQYF. CDR3 bases: TGTGCCAGCAGCCAAGACCTTAAGGCGGGAGGTGCCGAGCAGTACTTC.

This rearrangement joins TRBV4-2 to TRBJ2-5; D unresolved. The CDR3 contains 15 residues. The ends were cut back, 3 bases at V and 2 bases at J, with 13 bases in the middle. Germline lookup yields CDR1 LGHNA and CDR2 YNFKEQ. The CDR3 nucleotides read TGTGCCAGCAGCCAGCACCGGGTTTTTCAAGAGACCCAGTACTTC. This sequence encodes CASSQHRVFQETQYF.

This clonotype was seen many times. This rearrangement joins TRBV2 to TRBJ1-1; weak D call: TRBD1 (6 bases). The germline CDR1 and CDR2 sequences are SNHLY and FYNNEI. The CDR3 is made up of 15 amino acids. V was trimmed by 1 base and J by 4 bases, leaving 13 bases between them. DNA for the CDR3: TGTGCCAGCAGTGAAGGAGGGGGGGGACTCACTGAAGCTTTCTTT. Translated: CASSEGGGGLTEAFF.

This clonotype was seen a handful of times. The rearrangement joins TRBV6-1 to TRBJ2-3; 7 positions match TRBD1. The germline CDR1 and CDR2 sequences are MNHNS and SASEGT. The V segment lost 8 bases and the J segment 8 bases; nucleotides outside the gene matches: 10. This CDR3 comprises 13 residues. The CDR3 protein is CASLLQGVGTQYF. The CDR3 bases are TGTGCCAGCCTTTTGCAGGGGGTCGGTACGCAGTATTTT.

The rearrangement uses TRBV2 and TRBJ1-5; D unresolved. The CDR3 sequence is 13 residues long. V was cut by 0 bases and J by 7 bases, with 7 bases left in between. The germline gives CDR1 SNHLY, CDR2 FYNNEI. The CDR3 DNA reads TGTGCCAGCAGTGAAGCCTGGGGACAGCCCCAGCATTTT. Its translation: CASSEAWGQPQHF.

This clonotype was observed many times. V and J are TRBV10-3 and TRBJ2-7; D perhaps matches TRBD1 (7 bases). The germline CDR1 and CDR2 sequences are ENHRY and SYGVKD. Trimming stripped 0 bases from V and 0 bases from J, with 9 bases between. The CDR3 spans 15 residues. The DNA of the CDR3 is TGTGCCATCAGTGAGTCGCAGGGGGGCTCCTACGAGCAGTACTTC. Residues: CAISESQGGSYEQYF.

Ten or more counts support this clonotype. The chain has TRBV5-1 and TRBJ2-1; 9 bases are shared with TRBD2. Germline V gene data show CDR1 as SGHRS and CDR2 as YFSETQ. This CDR3 is built from 15 residues. The ends lost 1 base at V and 8 bases at J; junction bases unmatched: 7. Here the CDR3 reads CASSLWRGGGDEQFF. CDR3 sequence (DNA): TGCGCCAGCAGCTTGTGGCGGGGGGGCGGGGATGAGCAGTTCTTC.

This clonotype has ten or more counts. One end of the junction does not line up with germline, which may come from a read error. The chain combines TRBV28 with TRBJ2-6; D may be TRBD1 or TRBD2 (6 bases each). The CDR3 is 16 residues long. Per the germline V gene, CDR1 is MDHEN and CDR2 is SYDVKM. The CDR3 spells CASSPGAGDGPNVLTF. CDR3 in DNA: TGTGCCAGCAGTCCGGGGGCCGGTGATGGGCCCAACGTCCTGACTTTC.

The chain links TRBV10-3 to TRBJ2-7; TRBD1 agrees at 11 bases. Germline-derived CDR1 and CDR2 are ENHRY and SYGVKD. This CDR3 contains 16 residues. V dropped 0 bases and J dropped 5; count of bases not matched to a gene: 6. The CDR3 protein is CAISESGGTGGDEQYF. The CDR3 DNA reads as TGTGCCATCAGTGAGTCTGGAGGGACAGGGGGAGACGAGCAGTACTTC.